This T cell receptor (beta chain) was captured in a study of blood T cell repertoires in COVID-19. Among Cohort 3 donors, those recovered had two negative PCRs, clearance, or symptom resolution. Profiled with immunoSEQ multiplex PCR; TCRdb holds only in-frame clones, not every one. The sample lists 220,000 or so clones, 82% occurring once. V shed 4 bases, J shed 11 bases, and the junction held 9 bases outside the gene matches. CDR1 LGHDT and CDR2 YNNKEL come from the germline V gene (reference sequence). The CDR3 runs to 15 residues. The source is a woman aged 55-70 years who had recovered from COVID-19. The gene calls are TRBV3-1 (or the pseudogene TRBV3-2) and TRBJ1-6, with 9 nucleotides matching TRBD1. The sample taken for sequencing was PBMCs or T cells enriched from blood (not recorded which). CDR3 in DNA: TGTGCCAGCAGCCGAACCCCAACAGGGGGCACACCCCTCCACTTT. Its protein product is CASSRTPTGGTPLHF.